The subject of this entry is one T cell receptor beta chain. Its target antigen remains unknown. One base away there is no much larger clone; base qualities are not given. The germline V gene sets CDR1 to MNHEY and CDR2 to SVGAGI. V is clipped by 5 bases and J by 11 bases, and the sequence between their germline boundaries is 12 bases long. The CDR3 starts with the cysteine, ends with the phenylalanine, and has 11 residues. The entry retains the CDR3 DNA only, 33 bases that are in frame from base 1. Reading the label with the study, this specimen's time point is: newly diagnosed, previously untreated cHL patient sample. As a comparison group for the relapsed/refractory trial patients, PBMCs were sequenced from patients with newly diagnosed, previously untreated classical Hodgkin lymphoma. Peripheral blood was collected in 8 mL Vacutainer Cell Preparation Tubes, from which PBMCs were isolated by centrifugation and then cryopreserved.

These data are taken from a study of PD-1 blockade in classical Hodgkin lymphoma (dated by TCRdb to between 2020 and 2021). Study-level background: To define a peripheral blood immune signature of response to PD-1 blockade in classical Hodgkin lymphoma, the study combined TCR beta sequencing with CyTOF. What the research found in general, with its limitations: Only a single clinical trial cohort was studied, and what caused the repertoire differences, possibly disease activity or prior therapy, remained undefined. Newly diagnosed patients were reported to have lower baseline TCR diversity than healthy donors, and relapsed/refractory patients were reported to have lower baseline TCR diversity still.

The Qiagen DNeasy kit was used to extract genomic DNA both from unsorted PBMCs and from the negatively selected CD4+ and CD8+ fractions. Amplification of TCR beta CDR3 regions was done by immunoSEQ multiplex PCR with primers that anneal to V and J segments. A synthetic immune receptor repertoire was used to minimize amplification bias, and remaining bias was computationally removed after sequencing. The paper's data handling went like this. Custom Python scripts were used to quantify repertoire diversity as the Shannon entropy index. Unsorted, CD4+ and CD8+ repertoires were examined separately, except in combined analyses, for which CD4+ and CD8+ sequences were merged in silico. The table comes from immuneACCESS by way of TCRdb, which keeps in-frame sequences with V and J called. Part of the clones is missing from these tables; in studies checked, under half for an unresolved V gene and the rest for unknown reasons. V and J calls plus clone size are reproduced from that table; the DNA served to infer D and trimming. This sample gives tens of thousands of clones in total; roughly 93% of them show up just once. The ten largest clones add up to around 5% of the sample.

Here the chain combines TRBV6-5 and TRBJ1-2, with TRBD1 perhaps the D gene, on 6 matching bases. Sequenced sample: peripheral blood mononuclear cells (PBMCs). This TCR derives from a human donor with classical Hodgkin lymphoma. The CDR3 reads as follows: CASSHGQIYTF. The DNA is as follows: TGTGCCAGCAGTCACGGACAGATTTACACCTTC.